This T cell receptor (beta chain) was captured by sequencing in a study of response to subunit inactivated influenza vaccine. In this sample, this clonotype turned up a few times. V lost 3 bases to trimming and J lost 4 bases, with 12 bases between them. Germline CDR1 reads SGHRS; CDR2 reads YFSETQ. This CDR3 spans 14 amino acids. TCRdb called the RT-PCR reads again in MiXCR, with one record for every CDR3 protein. The sample contains under 500,000 distinct CDR3 sequences, around 9.9% of which appear only once. The chain employs TRBV5-1 and TRBJ2-3; no clear D. This sequence originates from a man aged 45-65 years who received an inactivated influenza vaccine. Sequencing used PBMCs from blood, obtained 35 to 45 days after vaccination. This chain's CDR3 is CASSSDPRSDTQYF. For the CDR3, the DNA is TGCGCCAGCAGCTCGGACCCCCGATCAGATACGCAGTATTTT.